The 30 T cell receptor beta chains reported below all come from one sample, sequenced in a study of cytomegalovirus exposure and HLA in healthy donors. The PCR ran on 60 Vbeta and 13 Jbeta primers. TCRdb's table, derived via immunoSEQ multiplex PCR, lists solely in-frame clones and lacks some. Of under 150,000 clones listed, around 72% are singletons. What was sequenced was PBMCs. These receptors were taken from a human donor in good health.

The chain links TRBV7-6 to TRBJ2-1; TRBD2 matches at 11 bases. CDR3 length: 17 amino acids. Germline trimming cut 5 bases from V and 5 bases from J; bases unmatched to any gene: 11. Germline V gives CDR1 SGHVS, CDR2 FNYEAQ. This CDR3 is CASSKTSGIRGDNEQFF. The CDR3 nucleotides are TGTGCCAGCAGCAAGACTAGCGGGATCCGGGGGGACAATGAGCAGTTCTTC.

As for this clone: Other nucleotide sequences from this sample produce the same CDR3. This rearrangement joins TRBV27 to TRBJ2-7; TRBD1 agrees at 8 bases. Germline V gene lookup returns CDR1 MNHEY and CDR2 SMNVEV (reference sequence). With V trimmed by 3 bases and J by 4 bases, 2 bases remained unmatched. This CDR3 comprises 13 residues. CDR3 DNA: TGTGCCAGCAGTTTCAGGGGGCCTTACGAGCAGTACTTC. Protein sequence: CASSFRGPYEQYF.

In nucleotides, the CDR3 is TGTGCCAGCAGGACTAGCGGAATCAGGAATGAGCAGTTCTTC. Protein: CASRTSGIRNEQFF. The chain employs TRBV6-1 and TRBJ2-1, with 9 bases that match TRBD2. V was pared by 6 bases and J by 7 bases, with 7 bases of the junction left unmatched. The CDR3 runs to 14 residues. The germline CDR1 and CDR2 sequences are MNHNS and SASEGT.

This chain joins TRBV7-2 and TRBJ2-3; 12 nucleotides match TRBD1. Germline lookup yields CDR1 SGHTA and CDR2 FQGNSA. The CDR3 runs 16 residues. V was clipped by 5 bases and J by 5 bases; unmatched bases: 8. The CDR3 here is CASSLWDRGREDTQYF. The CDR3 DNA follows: TGTGCCAGCAGCCTCTGGGACAGGGGGCGGGAAGATACGCAGTATTTT. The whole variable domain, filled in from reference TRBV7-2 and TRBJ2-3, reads GAGVSQSPSNKVTEKGKDVELRCDPISGHTALYWYRQSLGQGLEFLIYFQGNSAPDKSGLPSDRFSAERTGGSVSTLTIQRTQQEDSAVYLCASSLWDRGREDTQYFGPGTRLTVL.

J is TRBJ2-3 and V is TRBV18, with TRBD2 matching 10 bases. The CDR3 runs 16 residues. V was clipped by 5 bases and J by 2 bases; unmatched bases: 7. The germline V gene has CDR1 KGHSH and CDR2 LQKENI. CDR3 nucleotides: TGTGCCAGCTCATCGAAGCGGGGGGGATACACAGATACGCAGTATTTT. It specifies CASSSKRGGYTDTQYF.

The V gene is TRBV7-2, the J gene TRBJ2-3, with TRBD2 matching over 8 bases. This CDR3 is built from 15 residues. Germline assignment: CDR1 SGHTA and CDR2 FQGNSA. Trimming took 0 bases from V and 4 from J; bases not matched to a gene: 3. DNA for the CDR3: TGTGCCAGCAGCTTAGCCGCGGGAGGACCAGATACGCAGTATTTT. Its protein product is CASSLAAGGPDTQYF.

CDR3 region: CASTLSNTEAFF. The CDR3 DNA sequence: TGTGCCAGCACACTCTCGAACACTGAAGCTTTCTTT. V and J are TRBV7-2 and TRBJ1-1; D gene unclear. There are 12 residues in the CDR3. The V end lost 7 bases, the J end lost 1 base, and 7 bases lay between the germline ends. The germline gives CDR1 SGHTA, CDR2 FQGNSA.

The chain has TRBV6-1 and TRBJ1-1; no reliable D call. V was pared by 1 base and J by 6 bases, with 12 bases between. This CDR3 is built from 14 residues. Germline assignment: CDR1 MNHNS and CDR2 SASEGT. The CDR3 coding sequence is TGTGCCAGCAGTGAAGGTAAGGCTGCGGCTGAAGCTTTCTTT. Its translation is CASSEGKAAAEAFF.

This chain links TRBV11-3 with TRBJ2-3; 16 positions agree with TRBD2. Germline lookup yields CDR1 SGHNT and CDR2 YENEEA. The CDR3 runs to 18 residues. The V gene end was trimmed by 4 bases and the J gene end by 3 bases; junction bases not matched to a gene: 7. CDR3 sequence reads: CASSSSGTSGGATDTQYF. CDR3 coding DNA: TGTGCCAGCAGCTCGTCCGGGACTAGCGGGGGGGCGACAGATACGCAGTATTTT. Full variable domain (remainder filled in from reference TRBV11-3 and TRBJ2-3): EAGVVQSPRYKIIEKKQPVAFWCNPISGHNTLYWYLQNLGQGPELLIRYENEEAVDDSQLPKDRFSAERLKGVDSTLKIQPAELGDSAVYLCASSSSGTSGGATDTQYFGPGTRLTVL.

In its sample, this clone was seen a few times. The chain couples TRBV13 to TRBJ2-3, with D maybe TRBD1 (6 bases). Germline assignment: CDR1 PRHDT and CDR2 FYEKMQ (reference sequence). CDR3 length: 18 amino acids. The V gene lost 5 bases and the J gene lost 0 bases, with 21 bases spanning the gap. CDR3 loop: CASSITPGAETSTDTQYF. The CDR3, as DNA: TGTGCCAGCAGCATTACCCCAGGGGCGGAAACTAGCACAGATACGCAGTATTTT.

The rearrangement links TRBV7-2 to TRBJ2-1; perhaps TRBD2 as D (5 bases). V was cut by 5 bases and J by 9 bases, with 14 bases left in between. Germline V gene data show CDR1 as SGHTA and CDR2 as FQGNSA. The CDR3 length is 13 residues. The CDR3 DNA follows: TGTGCCAGCAGCCCATCGAGCGGTGTTGAGCAGTTCTTC. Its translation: CASSPSSGVEQFF.

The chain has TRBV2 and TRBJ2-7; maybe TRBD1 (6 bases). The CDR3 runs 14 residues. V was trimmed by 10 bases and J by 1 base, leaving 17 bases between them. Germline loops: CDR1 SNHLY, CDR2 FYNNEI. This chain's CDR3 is CATRQDQTSYEQYF. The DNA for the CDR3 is TGTGCCACAAGACAGGACCAGACTTCCTACGAGCAGTACTTC.

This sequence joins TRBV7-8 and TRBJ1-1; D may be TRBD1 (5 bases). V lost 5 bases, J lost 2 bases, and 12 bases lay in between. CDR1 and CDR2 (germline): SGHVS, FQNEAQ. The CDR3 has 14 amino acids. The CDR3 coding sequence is TGTGCCAGCAGCGGCCGCAGGGATAACACTGAAGCTTTCTTT. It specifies CASSGRRDNTEAFF.

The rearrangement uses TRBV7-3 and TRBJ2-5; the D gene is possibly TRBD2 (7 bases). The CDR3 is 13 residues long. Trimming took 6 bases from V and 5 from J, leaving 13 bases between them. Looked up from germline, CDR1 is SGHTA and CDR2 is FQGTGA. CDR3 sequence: CASRSAGAETQYF. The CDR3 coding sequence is TGTGCCAGCAGATCTGCGGGGGCCGAGACCCAGTACTTC.

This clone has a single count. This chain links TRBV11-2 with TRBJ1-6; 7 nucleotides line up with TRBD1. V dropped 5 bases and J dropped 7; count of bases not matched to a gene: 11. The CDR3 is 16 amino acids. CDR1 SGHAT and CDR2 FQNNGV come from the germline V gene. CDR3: CASSRTGQAQNSPLHF. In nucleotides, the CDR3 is TGTGCCAGCAGCCGGACTGGACAGGCTCAAAATTCACCCCTCCACTTT.

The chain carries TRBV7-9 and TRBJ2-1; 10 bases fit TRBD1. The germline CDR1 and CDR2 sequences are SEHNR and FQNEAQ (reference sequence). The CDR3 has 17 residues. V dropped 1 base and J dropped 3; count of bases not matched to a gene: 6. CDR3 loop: CASSLVSGTGDYNEQFF. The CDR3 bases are TGTGCCAGCAGCTTAGTTAGTGGGACAGGGGACTACAATGAGCAGTTCTTC.

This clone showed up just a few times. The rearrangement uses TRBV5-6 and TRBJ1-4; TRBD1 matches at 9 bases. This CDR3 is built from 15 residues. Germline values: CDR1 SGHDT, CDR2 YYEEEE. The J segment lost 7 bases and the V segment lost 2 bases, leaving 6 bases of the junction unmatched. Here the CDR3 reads CASSFGTGIGEKLFF. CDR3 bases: TGTGCCAGCAGCTTCGGGACAGGGATAGGTGAAAAACTGTTTTTT.

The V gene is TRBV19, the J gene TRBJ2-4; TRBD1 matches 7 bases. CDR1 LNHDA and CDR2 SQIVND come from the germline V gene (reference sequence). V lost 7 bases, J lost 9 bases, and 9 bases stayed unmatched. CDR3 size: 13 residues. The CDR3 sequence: CASTTGENFIQYF. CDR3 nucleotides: TGTGCCAGTACAACAGGGGAGAATTTCATTCAGTACTTC.

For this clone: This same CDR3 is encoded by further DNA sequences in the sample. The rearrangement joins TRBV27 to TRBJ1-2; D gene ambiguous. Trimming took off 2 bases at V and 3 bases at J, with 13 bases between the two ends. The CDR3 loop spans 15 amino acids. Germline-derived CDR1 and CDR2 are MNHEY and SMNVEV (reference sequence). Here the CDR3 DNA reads TGTGCCAGCAGTTTAGGGAGCGCCCCGCACTATGGCTACACCTTC. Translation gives CASSLGSAPHYGYTF.

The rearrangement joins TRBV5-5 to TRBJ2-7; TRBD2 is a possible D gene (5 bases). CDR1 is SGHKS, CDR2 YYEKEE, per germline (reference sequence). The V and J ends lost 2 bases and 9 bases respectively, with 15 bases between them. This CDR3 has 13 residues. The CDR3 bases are TGTGCCAGCAGCTTTATCCAGCGGCAAGGGCAGTACTTC. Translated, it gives CASSFIQRQGQYF.

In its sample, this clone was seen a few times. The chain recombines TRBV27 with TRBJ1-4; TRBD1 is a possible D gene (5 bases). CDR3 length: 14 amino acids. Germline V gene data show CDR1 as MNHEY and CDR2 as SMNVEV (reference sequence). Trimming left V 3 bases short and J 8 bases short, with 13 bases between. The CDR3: CASSFWGGGEKLFF. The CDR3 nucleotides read TGTGCCAGCAGTTTTTGGGGGGGAGGGGAAAAACTGTTTTTT. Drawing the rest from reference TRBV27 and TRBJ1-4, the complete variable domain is EAQVTQNPRYLITVTGKKLTVTCSQNMNHEYMSWYRQDPGLGLRQIYYSMNVEVTDKGDVPEGYKVSRKEKRNFPLILESPSPNQTSLYFCASSFWGGGEKLFFGSGTQLSVL.

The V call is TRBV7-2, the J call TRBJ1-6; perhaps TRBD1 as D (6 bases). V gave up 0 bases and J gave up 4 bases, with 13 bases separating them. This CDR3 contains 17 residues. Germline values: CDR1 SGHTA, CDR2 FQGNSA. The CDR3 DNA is TGTGCCAGCAGCTTAGCTTCGGGGGGCGCGTATAATTCACCCCTCCACTTT. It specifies CASSLASGGAYNSPLHF.

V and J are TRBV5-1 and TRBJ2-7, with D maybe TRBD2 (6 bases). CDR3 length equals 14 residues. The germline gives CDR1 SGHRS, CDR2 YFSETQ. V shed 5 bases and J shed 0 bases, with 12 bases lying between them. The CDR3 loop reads CASRMEGLSYEQYF. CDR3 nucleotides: TGCGCCAGCAGGATGGAGGGCCTCTCCTACGAGCAGTACTTC.

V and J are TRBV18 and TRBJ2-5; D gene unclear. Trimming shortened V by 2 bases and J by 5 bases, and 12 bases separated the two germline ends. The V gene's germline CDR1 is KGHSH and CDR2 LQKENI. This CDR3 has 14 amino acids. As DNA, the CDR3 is TGTGCCAGCTCACCATCTGGTGGGCTGGAGACCCAGTACTTC. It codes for CASSPSGGLETQYF. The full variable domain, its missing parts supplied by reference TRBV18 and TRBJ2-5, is NAGVMQNPRHLVRRRGQEARLRCSPMKGHSHVYWYRQLPEEGLKFMVYLQKENIIDESGMPKERFSAEFPKEGPSILRIQQVVRGDSAAYFCASSPSGGLETQYFGPGTRLLVL.

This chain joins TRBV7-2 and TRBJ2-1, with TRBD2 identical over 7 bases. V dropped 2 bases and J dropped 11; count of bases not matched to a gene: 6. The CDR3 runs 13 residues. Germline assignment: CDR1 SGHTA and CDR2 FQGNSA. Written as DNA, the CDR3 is TGTGCCAGCAGCTTATCTCTGCGGGAGAAGCAGTTCTTC. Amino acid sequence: CASSLSLREKQFF.

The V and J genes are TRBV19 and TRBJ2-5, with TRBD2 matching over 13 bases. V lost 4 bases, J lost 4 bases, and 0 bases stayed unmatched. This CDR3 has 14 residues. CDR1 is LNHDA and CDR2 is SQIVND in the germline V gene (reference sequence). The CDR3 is CASSRLAGGETQYF. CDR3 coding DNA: TGTGCCAGTAGTAGACTAGCGGGAGGAGAGACCCAGTACTTC.

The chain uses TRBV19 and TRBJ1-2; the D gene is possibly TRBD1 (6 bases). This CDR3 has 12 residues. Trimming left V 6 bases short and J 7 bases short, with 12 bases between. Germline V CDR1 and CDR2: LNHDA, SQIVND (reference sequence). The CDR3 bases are TGTGCCAGTAGCCCCGTGGGGGCTGGCTACACCTTC. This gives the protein CASSPVGAGYTF.

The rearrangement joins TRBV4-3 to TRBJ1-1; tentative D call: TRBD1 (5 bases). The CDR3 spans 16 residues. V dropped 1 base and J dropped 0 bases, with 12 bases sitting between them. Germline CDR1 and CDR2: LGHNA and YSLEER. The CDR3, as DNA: TGCGCCAGCAGCCAAGCGCGACAGTCCATGAACACTGAAGCTTTCTTT. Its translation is CASSQARQSMNTEAFF.

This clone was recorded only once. The CDR3 sequence: CASGTGTGTYEQYF. DNA for the CDR3: TGCGCCAGCGGTACCGGGACAGGAACCTACGAGCAGTACTTC. The chain employs TRBV5-1 and TRBJ2-7; 8 nucleotides align to TRBD1. The CDR3 extends over 14 amino acids. The V gene end was trimmed by 7 bases and the J gene end by 2 bases; junction bases not matched to a gene: 8. Germline V gene data show CDR1 as SGHRS and CDR2 as YFSETQ.

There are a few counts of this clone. In nucleotides, the CDR3 is TGTGCCAGTAGTCTCCCAGGTTGGGGAGCTCGAGGTGAAGCTTTCTTT. It codes for CASSLPGWGARGEAFF. This chain links TRBV19 with TRBJ1-1; D is unresolved. The V end lost 5 bases, the J end lost 7 bases, and 23 bases lay between the germline ends. This CDR3 has 16 residues. Germline CDR1 is LNHDA and CDR2 is SQIVND (reference sequence). Full variable domain (outside the CDR3, taken from reference TRBV19 and TRBJ1-1): DGGITQSPKYLFRKEGQNVTLSCEQNLNHDAMYWYRQDPGQGLRLIYYSQIVNDFQKGDIAEGYSVSREKKESFPLTVTSAQKNPTAFYLCASSLPGWGARGEAFFGQGTRLTVV.